This TCR beta chain was identified in a study of cytomegalovirus exposure and HLA in healthy donors (TCRdb year 2017). Notes on the research overall: An earlier analysis of 587 of the donors reported roughly 300 Gb of sequence data and 117 million unique TCR beta sequences obtained from about 200 million T cells. Roughly 300 gigabases of sequencing data and approximately 91 million unique TCR sequences made up an early release that covered under 750 HLA-typed donors. Of the roughly 410 genotyped donors, over 80% were placed in the genetic ancestry cluster associated with self-reported Caucasian donors. The aim of the study was to test whether cataloging public T cell receptors could identify signatures of past pathogen exposure. The study profiled the T cell repertoires of 500 to 800 subjects by immunosequencing and related them to cytomegalovirus serostatus. In addition to the first cohort of around 670 subjects, a separate validation cohort of approximately 130 different subjects was used. The study combined high-throughput TCR immunosequencing, statistical association of individual TCRs with disease status, and machine learning to predict cytomegalovirus infection status. A later analysis re-examined previously published TCR beta repertoires from 600 to 700 donors and added high-resolution HLA genotyping to investigate patterns of TCR occurrence. In the later analysis, no new phenotypic data were used to find candidate immune exposures; instead, reliance was placed on TCR beta sequences and their occurrence across donors. An earlier analysis of 587 of the donors used high-throughput TCR beta sequencing to judge whether each TCR beta V gene segment behaved as functional or pseudogenic. Donor age, sex, ethnicity and CMV serostatus were compiled alongside the repertoire data. In a later genetic analysis, genome-wide SNP genotypes for about 65% of the roughly 700 donors were used, and that subset was treated as a discovery cohort. All discovery cohort repertoires had been generated on a single sequencing platform. Class I and class II HLA loci were covered by the typing at four-digit resolution. Typing coverage varied by locus: roughly 629-640 donors for A, B, C, DRB1 and DQB1; roughly 520 for DQA1; 606 for DPA1; 450 to 480 for DPB1. Because of strong linkage in the cohort, roughly five DR-DQ haplotypes were treated as single units for association and clustering. On average, roughly 240,000 unique TCR beta nucleotide sequences were sequenced per donor among fewer than 500 genotyped donors of the cohort, with 15% to 20% of those sequences being non-productive.

The library was obtained by the immunoSEQ multiplex PCR assay. The multiplex PCR relied on a mix of 60 forward primers for TCR Vbeta segments and 13 reverse primers for TCR Jbeta segments. The CDR3 region of rearranged TCR beta genes was amplified from genomic DNA by a multiplex PCR assay. On the Illumina HiSeq System, the amplified TCR beta libraries were sequenced as 87-base-pair reads. Turning to the authors' computational methods: Across the roughly 640 repertoires, a later analysis counted tens of millions of unique TCR beta chains, around 10 million of which were shared by at least two donors. Raw reads were error-corrected and collapsed into unique sequences with a nearest-neighbor algorithm that merged closely related sequences to remove PCR and sequencing errors. CDR3 sequences were aligned to IMGT reference sequences to assign V, D and J gene segments. For a sequence to be retained, a match of at least six nucleotides was required to both a V gene segment and a J gene segment. A rearrangement was called productive if the CDR3 had no stop codons and remained in frame with V and J, and every other rearrangement was called non-productive. Following IMGT convention, CDR3 was defined as the stretch from the second conserved V-encoded cysteine up to the conserved J-encoded phenylalanine. The earlier analysis of approximately 590 of the donors excluded any sequence lacking an unambiguous match to a single V gene segment. An earlier analysis of just under 600 of the donors called V segments functional above 56.7% productive rearrangements and segregating when the between-donor standard deviation exceeded 5%. A statistical classification framework was built to diagnose cytomegalovirus status from the catalog of TCR beta chain sequences. A later analysis assigned V and J genes by comparing TCR nucleotide sequences with IMGT/GENE-DB human TR gene sequences. A later analysis assigned CDR3 sequences and most-parsimonious VDJ recombination scenarios with the TCRdist pipeline. A later analysis defined each TCR beta chain by its CDR3 amino acid sequence plus V-gene family, and excluded reads lacking a unique V-gene family. As a way to deal with suspected cross-contamination and a sequencing artifact, a later analysis dropped 592 nucleotide sequences that were highly shared and had low generation probability. For each public chain, a later analysis derived a clonal expansion index from normalized ranks of inferred template counts within each repertoire. In a later analysis, generation probabilities were computed with a VDJ recombination model fitted to out-of-frame rearrangements, and the resulting probabilities were checked against IGoR. In a later analysis, hypergeometric tests were used to score TCR-TCR, TCR-HLA and TCR-CMV co-occurrence, with a repertoire-size bias correction applied to TCR pairs. In a later analysis, false discovery rates were estimated by permuting HLA or CMV assignments 20 times. A later analysis grouped co-occurring TCRs with DBSCAN, adding TCRdist sequence similarity when clustering within HLA-allele-positive subsets. Repertoires with fewer than 30,000 or more than 120,000 public chains, plus five repertoires with anomalous nucleotide sharing, were excluded from co-occurrence clustering. TCRdb provides this immuneACCESS table in a form limited to in-frame rearrangements. Some clones are lacking; in checked studies, under half of them reflect an unresolved V gene, and why the rest are absent is not known. That table gives V, J and clone size, and the DNA gave D and trimming. The table for this sample lists more than 100,000 clones; around 66% of them were counted only once. The ten biggest clones cover 1.5% of the sample.

With regard to this clone: Its antigen is not yet known. One end of the junction varies from germline; a read error may be responsible.

In total, just over 650 healthy bone marrow donors made up the cohort. At the time of sampling, all cohort members were nominally healthy, though unrecorded immune exposures were likely present. The donor was CMV seronegative and belonged to the group of over 300 seronegative cohort members. A peripheral blood sample was collected from each donor, and TCR beta sequencing was performed on peripheral blood mononuclear cells. The Qiagen DNeasy Blood Extraction Kit was used to extract genomic DNA from the blood cell samples. The germline V gene (reference sequence) sets CDR1 to SEHNR and CDR2 to FQNEAQ. There are 12 amino acids in the CDR3, from cysteine to phenylalanine inclusive. Just the 36-base CDR3 DNA is kept, in frame starting at base 1. The paper as a whole reports these results and caveats: In a later analysis, several top co-occurrence clusters were reported to appear linked to parvovirus B19, influenza, CMV and Epstein-Barr virus. An association between a missense DCLRE1C variant and V-gene and J-gene trimming of TCR beta chains was found in a later genetic analysis and replicated in an independent cohort. Immune exposure information for the cohort was limited to CMV serostatus. In a later analysis, most CMV-associated TCR beta chains were found to appear HLA-restricted, with HLA associations seemingly driven largely by CMV exposure. The 87-base-pair reads could not distinguish some IMGT-functional V segments, including TRBV6-2 and TRBV6-3, so those segments were excluded. The presence/absence analyses assumed that sequencing depth was roughly uniform across donors, and that assumption may not be true. Compared with equally common non-associated chains, HLA-associated TCR beta chains in a later analysis were more clonally expanded and had lower generation probabilities. Because HLA typing was missing for some donors at each locus, association tests included only the typed subset. Specific HLA alleles were associated with 15,000 to 20,000 TCR beta sequences at a false discovery rate of 0.05 in a later analysis. Strong co-occurrence of HLA alleles, especially DR and DQ, made assigning TCR associations to individual alleles difficult. A later genetic analysis reported fewer N-insertions in productive TCRs among donors in an Asian-associated ancestry cluster than the approximately 700-donor mean. The authors suggested that the approach could potentially be extended to other disease states and immunological phenotypes. Three of the identified cytomegalovirus-associated TCR beta chains were confirmed in vitro to be specific for cytomegalovirus antigens. The classifier was reported to diagnose cytomegalovirus status with high specificity and sensitivity in both the original and validation cohorts. Most TCR sequences were observed very rarely across donors, whereas some public TCRs were present in many individuals. A further reported finding was that TCR beta sequences accurately predicted the HLA-A and HLA-B alleles for most subjects in the first cohort. This cohort had only TCR beta chains sequenced, and the lack of alpha or paired-chain data limited which features could be detected. In a later analysis, TCR association rates were found to vary across HLA loci, with the most associated TCRs seen for DRB1 alleles and the fewest for HLA-C alleles. In an earlier analysis of approximately 590 of the donors, most TCR beta V segments appeared in productive rearrangements about 87% or about 30% of the time, broadly matching IMGT annotations. Approximately 18 rarely observed V segments, including chromosome 9 orphons, were excluded from the earlier analysis of approximately 600 of the donors because counts were too low. In the study, some 180 TCR beta chains were listed as associated with cytomegalovirus. Correlated functional status among segregating V segments might be attributable to linkage disequilibrium, but an unknown experimental factor could not be ruled out. A group of highly shared sequence variants was considered likely to be a technical artifact of the sequencing pipeline.

Sequencing used PBMCs. The rearrangement combines TRBV7-9 with TRBJ1-1; the D gene is not confidently resolved. The clonotype comes from a man aged 18 to 29 in good health and CMV-seronegative. The encoded CDR3 is CSSSLPSREAFF. The nucleotide sequence reads TGTTCCAGCAGCCTTCCATCGCGTGAGGCTTTCTTT.